These 31 T cell receptor beta chains were all obtained from the same sample, sequenced in a study of human T cells and chemical hapten exposure. The time point denotes: patch test 2, 6 weeks after DPC sensitization. Treatment defined: therapeutic diphenylcyclopropenone sensitization with weekly scalp DPC. TCRdb fed the RACE reads into MiXCR, producing one record per CDR3 protein. The sample carries some 81,000 distinct CDR3 sequences, roughly 12% recorded once. Specimen: whole blood, collected in connection with sensitization to the hapten diphenylcyclopropenone (DPC). The receptors shown here come from a man between 18 and 35 years old with alopecia areata. Some clones in this sample may be carry-over from other donors' samples.

This clonotype was recorded many times. The V gene is TRBV5-6, the J gene TRBJ1-4, with TRBD1 matching over 7 bases. Germline V lookup: CDR1 SGHDT, CDR2 YYEEEE. The V segment lost 1 base and the J segment 8 bases; nucleotides outside the gene matches: 2. The length of the CDR3 is 13 residues. This CDR3 reads CASSLPGGEKLFF. DNA of the CDR3: TGTGCCAGCAGCTTGCCAGGGGGAGAAAAACTGTTTTTT.

V is TRBV7-6 and J is TRBJ2-5, with 8 bases matching TRBD2. The germline gives CDR1 SGHVS, CDR2 FNYEAQ. The CDR3 extends over 15 amino acids. Germline trimming cut 5 bases from V and 5 bases from J; bases unmatched to any gene: 10. CDR3 residues: CASSGPAGDSETQYF. The CDR3 DNA reads TGTGCCAGCAGCGGGCCAGCGGGGGATTCGGAGACCCAGTACTTC.

This clonotype occurred a few times. The V gene is TRBV12-3 or TRBV12-4, the J gene TRBJ1-1, with D hard to call. The CDR3 is 11 residues long. Trimming shortened V by 5 bases and J by 1 base, and 2 bases separated the two germline ends. CDR3: CASSENTEAFF. The CDR3 DNA is TGTGCCAGCAGTGAGAACACTGAAGCTTTCTTT.

This clonotype was seen more than once but under ten times. This chain connects TRBV7-2 to TRBJ2-1; D unclear. Trimming cost V 5 bases and J 2 bases, with 16 bases left between them. CDR1 and CDR2 from the germline V gene are SGHTA and FQGNSA. The CDR3 runs 16 residues. The DNA of the CDR3 is TGTGCCAGCAGCATTGACATCACCAGCGCCTACAATGAGCAGTTCTTC. Translating it yields CASSIDITSAYNEQFF.

This clonotype turned up a few times. The chain uses TRBV29-1 and TRBJ2-1, with D possibly called TRBD1 or TRBD2 (5 bases each). V was cut by 5 bases and J by 8 bases, with 10 bases left in between. The V gene's germline CDR1 is SQVTM and CDR2 ANQGSEA. This CDR3 is built from 11 residues. CDR3 sequence (DNA): TGCAGCGTTTCAGGGACCGATGAGCAGTTCTTC. Translated, it gives CSVSGTDEQFF.

This clonotype was detected a few times. V usage is TRBV7-6 and J usage is TRBJ2-3; 10 nucleotides agree with TRBD2. The V gene end was trimmed by 0 bases and the J gene end by 6 bases; junction bases not matched to a gene: 6. Germline CDR1 reads SGHVS; CDR2 reads FNYEAQ. The CDR3 has 16 residues. The DNA of the CDR3 is TGTGCCAGCAGCTTAGCTAGCGGGGGGTGGATTGATACGCAGTATTTT. Translation: CASSLASGGWIDTQYF.

This clonotype showed up many times. This chain uses TRBV3-1 with TRBJ2-1; D call uncertain. The germline CDR1 and CDR2 sequences are LGHDT and YNNKEL (reference sequence). The CDR3 length is 12 residues. The ends were cut back, 1 base at V and 10 bases at J, with 8 bases in the middle. DNA for the CDR3: TGTGCCAGCAGCCAAGTGCCCCAGGAGCAGTTCTTC. This codes for CASSQVPQEQFF.

The rearrangement links TRBV27 to TRBJ1-1; 10 bases fit TRBD1. Germline-derived CDR1 and CDR2 are MNHEY and SMNVEV (reference sequence). This CDR3 is 15 amino acids long. The junction had 7 bases not matched to a gene; V was cut back by 4 bases and J by 5 bases. The CDR3 nucleotides read TGTGCCAGCAGTTGGCTGGGACAGGGGATAACTGAAGCTTTCTTT. The encoded protein is CASSWLGQGITEAFF.

This clonotype was counted many times. The chain is built from TRBV4-1 and TRBJ2-3; 9 bases match TRBD1. This CDR3 spans 16 amino acids. CDR1 is MGHRA, CDR2 YSYEKL, per germline. After removal of 3 bases from V and 4 bases from J, the junction contained 8 bases not matched to a gene. The CDR3 sequence: CASSQLQGAGADTQYF. CDR3 sequence (DNA): TGCGCCAGCAGCCAGTTACAGGGGGCCGGCGCAGATACGCAGTATTTT.

The rearrangement joins TRBV4-3 to TRBJ1-2; D not resolved. Trimming removed 0 bases at V and 6 bases at J, with 14 bases between. The CDR3 has 15 residues. Germline CDR1 LGHNA, CDR2 YSLEER. Here the CDR3 reads CASSQDALRAHGYTF. As DNA, the CDR3 is TGCGCCAGCAGCCAAGACGCGTTGAGGGCGCATGGCTACACCTTC.

V usage is TRBV5-5 and J usage is TRBJ2-2; 7 bases align to TRBD1. Germline CDR1 is SGHKS and CDR2 is YYEKEE (reference sequence). V lost 4 bases and J lost 10; bases outside the gene matches: 13. This CDR3 has 15 residues. The CDR3 bases are TGTGCCAGCAGCCCTACCGGACAGGTGGGGGAGGAGCTGTTTTTT. Its translation: CASSPTGQVGEELFF.

There are many counts of this clonotype. The chain carries TRBV4-2 and TRBJ2-2; 10 nucleotides align to TRBD2. Germline trimming cut 2 bases from V and 5 bases from J; bases unmatched to any gene: 5. CDR3 size: 16 residues. Germline CDR1 LGHNA, CDR2 YNFKEQ. CDR3: CASSQSGGAGTGELFF. The DNA for the CDR3 is TGTGCCAGCAGCCAAAGCGGGGGGGCCGGAACCGGGGAGCTGTTTTTT.

J is TRBJ1-2 and V is TRBV5-4, with D unclear. This CDR3 is 13 amino acids long. The germline V gene has CDR1 SGHNT and CDR2 YYREEE (reference sequence). The ends were cut back, 1 base at V and 5 bases at J, with 9 bases in the middle. The CDR3 region has the DNA TGTGCCAGCAGCTTGCCCAGGCATTATGGCTACACCTTC. This translates into CASSLPRHYGYTF. Using reference TRBV5-4 and TRBJ1-2 for the parts outside the CDR3, the full variable domain is ETGVTQSPTHLIKTRGQQVTLRCSSQSGHNTVSWYQQALGQGPQFIFQYYREEENGRGNFPPRFSGLQFPNYSSELNVNALELDDSALYLCASSLPRHYGYTFGSGTRLTVV.

Regarding this clonotype: Relative to the germline gene, one junction end is altered; a read error may explain this. The CDR3 coding sequence is TGTGCCAGCAGCCGCCCACCGGGGAGAGGAACGACGATCTTC. It codes for CASSRPPGRGTTIF. The rearrangement links TRBV3-1 to TRBJ1-2; D gene ambiguous. Germline CDR1 reads LGHDT; CDR2 reads YNNKEL (reference sequence). The CDR3 contains 14 residues.

There are many counts of this clonotype. The chain employs TRBV11-2 and TRBJ2-3; D is possibly TRBD2 (5 bases). The V gene lost 1 base and the J gene lost 9 bases, with 11 bases spanning the gap. The CDR3 runs 13 residues. Germline CDR1 SGHAT, CDR2 FQNNGV. The CDR3 loop is CASSLAKGETQYF. The CDR3 DNA is TGTGCCAGCAGCTTAGCGAAGGGAGAAACGCAGTATTTT. Filled out from reference TRBV11-2 and TRBJ2-3, the complete variable domain reads EAGVAQSPRYKIIEKRQSVAFWCNPISGHATLYWYQQILGQGPKLLIQFQNNGVVDDSQLPKDRFSAERLKGVDSTLKIQPAKLEDSAVYLCASSLAKGETQYFGPGTRLTVL.

The J gene is TRBJ1-1, the V gene TRBV5-1, with no clear D. The V gene's germline CDR1 is SGHRS and CDR2 YFSETQ. V lost 1 base and J 6 bases, leaving 10 bases between the germline ends. CDR3 length equals 13 residues. CDR3 residues: CASSLSGAAEAFF. CDR3 in DNA: TGCGCCAGCAGCTTGTCCGGAGCCGCTGAAGCTTTCTTT.

This clonotype occurred many times. V is TRBV9 and J is TRBJ2-2; D gene unclear. V lost 4 bases and J 3 bases, leaving 7 bases between the germline ends. Germline V CDR1 and CDR2: SGDLS, YYNGEE. This CDR3 has 13 residues. CDR3 nucleotide sequence: TGTGCCAGCAGCCCAGACCACACCGGGGAGCTGTTTTTT. The encoded protein is CASSPDHTGELFF. Using reference TRBV9 and TRBJ2-2 for the parts outside the CDR3, the full variable domain is DSGVTQTPKHLITATGQRVTLRCSPRSGDLSVYWYQQSLDQGLQFLIQYYNGEERAKGNILERFSAQQFPDLHSELNLSSLELGDSALYFCASSPDHTGELFFGEGSRLTVL.

This clonotype was counted many times. The chain joins TRBV4-3 to TRBJ1-6, with unresolved D. Trimming removed 0 bases at V and 3 bases at J, with 6 bases between. Germline V gene sequence: CDR1 LGHNA, CDR2 YSLEER. This CDR3 has 15 amino acids. The CDR3: CASSQDQFYNSPLHF. The CDR3 DNA reads as TGCGCCAGCAGCCAAGATCAATTCTATAATTCACCCCTCCACTTT.

This clonotype was seen a handful of times. The V call is TRBV3-1, the J call TRBJ2-4, with D unclear. This CDR3 region has 13 residues. Trimming cost V 1 base and J 4 bases, with 5 bases left between them. Germline V gives CDR1 LGHDT, CDR2 YNNKEL (reference sequence). The CDR3 spells CASSQGSKNIQYF. DNA for the CDR3: TGTGCCAGCAGCCAAGGGTCTAAAAACATTCAGTACTTC.

This clonotype was seen a few times. The chain couples TRBV28 to TRBJ2-7; 8 bases line up with TRBD1. Germline-derived CDR1 and CDR2 are MDHEN and SYDVKM. V lost 8 bases, J lost 5 bases, and 5 bases stayed unmatched. The length of the CDR3 is 12 residues. The chain's CDR3 is CASGQTGDEQYV. The DNA of the CDR3 is TGTGCCAGCGGCCAGACAGGGGACGAGCAGTACGTC.

This sequence joins TRBV28 and TRBJ2-5; D may be TRBD1 or TRBD2 (7 bases each). This CDR3 is built from 16 residues. CDR1 is MDHEN, CDR2 SYDVKM, per germline. V was clipped by 8 bases and J by 0 bases, with 19 bases between them. CDR3 nucleotide sequence: TGTGCCAGCCACGGCGGGGGACAGAACGACCAAGAGACCCAGTACTTC. Translating it yields CASHGGGQNDQETQYF.

The CDR3 sequence is CASRWTGGLKTQYF. The DNA of the CDR3 is TGTGCCAGCAGGTGGACAGGGGGTTTGAAGACCCAGTACTTC. The rearrangement joins TRBV28 to TRBJ2-5; 10 bases are a match to TRBD1. Germline values: CDR1 MDHEN, CDR2 SYDVKM. The trim removed 6 bases at V and 6 bases at J, leaving 7 bases unmatched. The CDR3 consists of 14 residues.

The V call is TRBV18, the J call TRBJ1-2; TRBD1 might be the D (5 bases). The CDR3 consists of 15 residues. The germline gives CDR1 KGHSH, CDR2 LQKENI. V was clipped by 3 bases and J by 4 bases, with 15 bases between them. CDR3 loop: CASSPGTLATYGYTF. CDR3 coding DNA: TGTGCCAGCTCACCCGGGACCTTGGCGACCTATGGCTACACCTTC.

This clonotype occurred many times. The CDR3 reads CSARDRGGNRLSSGNTIYF. The CDR3 DNA reads TGCAGTGCTAGAGATCGAGGCGGGAACAGGCTGAGCTCTGGAAACACCATATATTTT. The rearrangement links TRBV20-1 to TRBJ1-3, with D maybe TRBD1 (5 bases). Germline CDR1 DFQATT, CDR2 SNEGSKA (reference sequence). The length of the CDR3 is 19 residues. With 0 bases removed from V and 0 bases from J, the gap between germline ends came to 21 bases.

This clonotype has ten or more counts. The rearrangement links TRBV13 to TRBJ1-5; the D is unclear. Germline V CDR1 and CDR2: PRHDT, FYEKMQ (reference sequence). V lost 5 bases to trimming and J lost 0 bases, with 8 bases between them. There are 14 residues in the CDR3. CDR3 loop: CASSLYNSNQPQHF. CDR3 nucleotides: TGTGCCAGCAGCCTATATAATAGCAATCAGCCCCAGCATTTT.

In DNA form, the CDR3 reads TGTGCCAGCAGCACTCAGGGGAACAATCAGCCCCAGCATTTT. Its protein product is CASSTQGNNQPQHF. V usage is TRBV7-9 and J usage is TRBJ1-5; possibly TRBD1 for D (6 bases). CDR1 and CDR2 from the germline V gene are SEHNR and FQNEAQ (reference sequence). The CDR3 spans 14 residues. V lost 5 bases to trimming and J lost 3 bases, with 11 bases between them.

The table lists this clonotype with a few counts. The chain is built from TRBV7-3 and TRBJ2-1; weak D call: TRBD2 (6 bases). In germline, CDR1 is SGHTA, CDR2 FQGTGA. CDR3 length: 15 amino acids. With 5 bases removed from V and 3 bases from J, the gap between germline ends came to 14 bases. CDR3 coding DNA: TGTGCCAGCAGCCCCGGGACTGGATACTACAATGAGCAGTTCTTC. This gives the protein CASSPGTGYYNEQFF. The whole variable domain, remainder taken from reference TRBV7-3 and TRBJ2-1, is GAGVSQTPSNKVTEKGKYVELRCDPISGHTALYWYRQSLGQGPEFLIYFQGTGAADDSGLPNDRFFAVRPEGSVSTLKIQRTERGDSAVYLCASSPGTGYYNEQFFGPGTRLTVL.

This clonotype was observed many times. The chain carries TRBV4-2 and TRBJ2-7; 7 bases agree with TRBD2. V lost 4 bases, J lost 4 bases, and 10 bases stayed unmatched. The CDR3 has 15 amino acids. CDR1 and CDR2 from the germline V gene are LGHNA and YNFKEQ. CDR3 bases: TGTGCCAGCAGCCCTCAAGCGCTCGGGGGGTACGAGCAGTACTTC. This codes for CASSPQALGGYEQYF.

This clonotype was picked up a small number of times. The chain uses TRBV5-1 and TRBJ2-3; D remains unclear. The CDR3 spans 15 residues. Germline-derived CDR1 and CDR2 are SGHRS and YFSETQ. Trimming stripped 0 bases from V and 0 bases from J, with 8 bases between. The DNA of the CDR3 is TGCGCCAGCAGCTTGGAGGCAGCCAGCACAGATACGCAGTATTTT. It yields the protein CASSLEAASTDTQYF.

The J gene is TRBJ2-4, the V gene TRBV7-2; D gene ambiguous. The CDR3 totals 12 residues. Trimming stripped 1 base from V and 7 bases from J, with 5 bases between. Germline V CDR1 and CDR2: SGHTA, FQGNSA. The CDR3 DNA sequence: TGTGCCAGCAGCTTAGTGGCTAACATTCAGTACTTC. Protein sequence: CASSLVANIQYF.

In regard to this clonotype: This sequence may be a read error, since a much larger clone differs from it by one base. The chain is built from TRBV28 and TRBJ1-4, with 9 nucleotides matching TRBD1. CDR1 is MDHEN and CDR2 is SYDVKM in the germline V gene. The V segment lost 7 bases and the J segment 10 bases; nucleotides outside the gene matches: 13. This CDR3 spans 15 amino acids. The CDR3 loop reads CASTSSGTGSGKLFF. The CDR3 nucleotides are TGTGCCAGCACTTCGTCCGGGACAGGGTCGGGAAAACTGTTTTTT.